The sequence of this TCR beta chain was determined in a study of blood T cell repertoires in COVID-19. Whole-study context: COVID-19 samples collected from the United States, Italy and Spain covered acute and convalescent phases.

Enrollees, about 18 to 100 years old, lived in 24 US areas. Clones were sequenced by immunoSEQ multiplex PCR, and TCRdb holds only the in-frame ones, with some missing. The data contain fewer than 250,000 clones, approximately 84% of them seen just once; the ten biggest clones take up roughly 3.2%. Deletions cut 3 bases from V and 4 bases from J, with 13 bases between. Germline V CDR1 and CDR2: MNHNS, SASEGT. CDR3 length: 15 amino acids. The V and J genes are TRBV6-1 and TRBJ1-5; D uncertain. The receptor was isolated from a woman aged 25-40 years who had recovered from COVID-19. The source material was PBMCs or T cells enriched from blood (not recorded which). Written as DNA, the CDR3 is TGTGCCAGCAGTGAGTTAAGGCTAGCGAATCAGCCCCAGCATTTT. Protein: CASSELRLANQPQHF.